The 13 T cell receptor beta chains below all came from one sample that was sequenced in a study of blood T cell repertoires in COVID-19. TCRdb keeps only in-frame clones here, not all; method: immunoSEQ multiplex PCR. The sample lists about 230,000 clones, about 91% occurring once. The specimen was PBMCs or T cells enriched from blood (not recorded which). These receptors all stem from a woman between 35 and 50 years old with acute COVID-19.

The J gene is TRBJ1-6, the V gene TRBV2; 7 positions match TRBD1. The junction had 8 bases not matched to a gene; V was cut back by 5 bases and J by 10 bases. CDR3 length: 14 amino acids. Germline CDR1 and CDR2: SNHLY and FYNNEI. The CDR3 DNA sequence: TGTGCCAGCAGTCCAGGGGGTTCGGGCTCACCCCTCCACTTT. This gives the protein CASSPGGSGSPLHF.

V is TRBV14 and J is TRBJ2-5, with 8 bases lining up with TRBD2. The trim removed 4 bases at V and 4 bases at J, leaving 8 bases unmatched. Germline assignment: CDR1 SGHDN and CDR2 FVKESK. CDR3 size: 15 residues. The CDR3 region is CASSPGLAGAETQYF. The CDR3 DNA reads TGTGCCAGCAGCCCCGGACTAGCAGGGGCAGAGACCCAGTACTTC.

This sequence joins TRBV7-2 and TRBJ1-2; D possibly corresponds to TRBD1 (6 bases). With 1 base removed from V and 1 base from J, the gap between germline ends came to 16 bases. The CDR3 spans 17 residues. Germline V gene data show CDR1 as SGHTA and CDR2 as FQGNSA. The CDR3 is CASSLEPYRALNYGYTF. The CDR3 DNA sequence: TGTGCCAGCAGCTTAGAGCCCTACAGGGCACTTAACTATGGCTACACCTTC.

This chain joins TRBV7-2 and TRBJ1-2, with D possibly TRBD1 on 5 matching bases. Germline values: CDR1 SGHTA, CDR2 FQGNSA. V was trimmed by 4 bases and J by 2 bases, leaving 14 bases between them. CDR3 length equals 15 residues. This chain's CDR3 is CASSSFKGLNYGYTF. The CDR3 region has the DNA TGTGCCAGCAGCTCATTTAAGGGACTGAACTATGGCTACACCTTC.

The chain couples TRBV12-3 or TRBV12-4 to TRBJ1-1; D is possibly TRBD1 (5 bases). The CDR3 consists of 12 residues. V lost 4 bases and J lost 5, with 8 bases in between. The CDR3 DNA follows: TGTGCCAGCAGTTATAAGGGGACTGAAGCTTTCTTT. This translates into CASSYKGTEAFF.

The chain joins TRBV5-4 to TRBJ1-2; 7 bases fit TRBD1. CDR1 is SGHNT and CDR2 is YYREEE in the germline V gene (reference sequence). After removal of 0 bases from V and 2 bases from J, the junction contained 1 base not matched to a gene. The CDR3 contains 14 residues. CDR3 bases: TGTGCCAGCAGCTTGGTGGACAGGAACTATGGCTACACCTTC. This encodes CASSLVDRNYGYTF.

This rearrangement joins TRBV5-1 to TRBJ2-3; 13 bases are shared with TRBD2. Germline CDR1 is SGHRS and CDR2 is YFSETQ. V shed 7 bases, J shed 4 bases, and the junction held 9 bases outside the gene matches. This CDR3 has 16 amino acids. This CDR3 reads CASRILAGGLPDTQYF. The CDR3 region has the DNA TGCGCCAGCCGGATACTAGCGGGGGGGCTTCCAGATACGCAGTATTTT.

The chain employs TRBV21-1 and TRBJ2-7; the D segment call TRBD1 is taken from the table without a DNA check. TRBV21-1 is deemed a pseudogene. The CDR3 is 16 residues long. The CDR3 sequence is CASSKETGTGAYEQYF. The CDR3 bases are TGTGCCAGCAGCAAAGAGACGGGGACAGGGGCCTACGAGCAGTACTTC.

The J gene is TRBJ1-4, the V gene TRBV11-3; 12 bases are shared with TRBD1. V shed 5 bases, J shed 7 bases, and the junction held 5 bases outside the gene matches. Germline assignment: CDR1 SGHNT and CDR2 YENEEA. The CDR3 has 15 amino acids. The chain's CDR3 is CASSRRDRGREKLFF. For the CDR3, the DNA is TGTGCCAGCAGCCGCCGGGACAGGGGGCGTGAAAAACTGTTTTTT.

This clone appeared a few times. The V call is TRBV7-2, the J call TRBJ2-2; TRBD1 matches at 8 bases. In germline, CDR1 is SGHTA, CDR2 FQGNSA. The V gene end was trimmed by 6 bases and the J gene end by 5 bases; junction bases not matched to a gene: 5. This CDR3 has 14 amino acids. For the CDR3, the DNA is TGTGCCAGCAGGGGACAGGCTCTGACCGGGGAGCTGTTTTTT. Translation gives CASRGQALTGELFF.

The V call is TRBV5-1, the J call TRBJ1-4, with TRBD1 as a possible D gene (6 bases). This CDR3 region has 14 residues. The germline CDR1 and CDR2 sequences are SGHRS and YFSETQ. V lost 3 bases and J lost 4, with 10 bases in between. The CDR3 reads CASSWGQDNEKLFF. The CDR3 DNA reads TGCGCCAGCAGCTGGGGACAAGATAATGAAAAACTGTTTTTT.

CDR3 sequence: CAPTGGVGTNEKLFF. CDR3 nucleotide sequence: TGCGCACCAACAGGGGGGGTGGGGACTAATGAAAAACTGTTTTTT. This chain joins TRBV10-1 and TRBJ1-4, with TRBD1 matching 8 bases. The CDR3 length is 15 residues. The V gene's germline CDR1 is WNHNN and CDR2 SYGVQD (reference sequence).

The chain couples TRBV4-2 to TRBJ2-3; 9 positions agree with TRBD2. V lost 3 bases to trimming and J lost 6 bases; unmatched junction nucleotides: 13. The germline gives CDR1 LGHNA, CDR2 YNFKEQ. The CDR3 runs to 17 residues. The CDR3, as DNA: TGTGCCAGCAGCCACGGGGGAGCTAGCGGGGCCGCGGATACGCAGTATTTT. It encodes CASSHGGASGAADTQYF.